The 22 T cell receptor beta chains reported below all come from one sample, sequenced in a study of graft-versus-host responses after intestinal transplantation. The antigens of these receptors remain unknown. Clones were read by immunoSEQ multiplex PCR, and TCRdb kept only the in-frame ones, dropping some. The sample includes about 88,000 clones, about 91% seen only once; the top ten take 0.3% to 0.35%. The specimen was unstimulated CD4+ T cells sorted from spleen or lymph node cells, collected before transplant. The source is a human donor who was the organ donor for an intestinal transplant.

This chain joins TRBV14 and TRBJ2-2; D uncertain. Trimming shortened V by 2 bases and J by 3 bases, and 4 bases separated the two germline ends. From germline, CDR1 is SGHDN and CDR2 FVKESK. The CDR3 is made up of 13 amino acids. This chain's CDR3 is CASSQSYTGELFF. CDR3 DNA: TGTGCCAGCAGCCAATCGTACACCGGGGAGCTGTTTTTT.

This sequence joins TRBV5-4 and TRBJ2-1, with D perhaps TRBD1 (5 bases). The germline V gene encodes CDR1 SGHNT and CDR2 YYREEE (reference sequence). The CDR3 is 12 residues long. V lost 2 bases to trimming and J lost 7 bases, with 7 bases between them. CDR3 region: CASSFSGNEQFF. In DNA form, the CDR3 reads TGTGCCAGCAGCTTTTCAGGGAATGAGCAGTTCTTC.

This clone was seen more than once but under ten times. The chain couples TRBV4-1 to TRBJ1-3, with a possible D match to TRBD1 (5 bases). V lost 7 bases, J lost 4 bases, and 23 bases lay in between. The CDR3 is made up of 17 amino acids. Germline V gene data show CDR1 as MGHRA and CDR2 as YSYEKL. CDR3 residues: CASTSTRGLIAGNTIYF. Written as DNA, the CDR3 is TGCGCCAGCACCTCTACCCGGGGGTTAATTGCCGGAAACACCATATATTTT.

The chain combines TRBV11-3 with TRBJ2-1; D call uncertain. Germline assignment: CDR1 SGHNT and CDR2 YENEEA. The length of the CDR3 is 16 residues. Between the trimmed V and J ends, which lost 2 bases and 3 bases, there was a span of 14 bases. CDR3 sequence reads: CASSLYGATNYNEQFF. CDR3 DNA sequence: TGTGCCAGCAGCTTATACGGAGCTACCAACTACAATGAGCAGTTCTTC.

The chain carries TRBV28 and TRBJ1-2, with a weak D call TRBD1 (6 bases). The CDR3 runs to 15 residues. Germline V CDR1 and CDR2: MDHEN, SYDVKM. Trimming took off 6 bases at V and 1 base at J, with 15 bases between the two ends. CDR3 residues: CASRGGWVHNYGYTF. CDR3 DNA sequence: TGTGCCAGCAGAGGGGGTTGGGTCCATAACTATGGCTACACCTTC.

This chain links TRBV10-1 with TRBJ2-2; D gene ambiguous. The V gene lost 2 bases and the J gene lost 6 bases, with 7 bases spanning the gap. The CDR3 consists of 13 residues. Germline lookup yields CDR1 WNHNN and CDR2 SYGVQD (reference sequence). Here the CDR3 DNA reads TGCGCCAGCAGTGAGATTTTAGCCGGGGAGCTGTTTTTT. Translating gives CASSEILAGELFF.

This chain links TRBV25-1 with TRBJ1-4; the match to TRBD1 covers 8 bases. Germline CDR1 is MGHDK and CDR2 is SYGVNS. This CDR3 region has 15 residues. After removal of 3 bases from V and 7 bases from J, the junction contained 7 bases not matched to a gene. The CDR3 region is CASSDPSGGGEKLFF. The CDR3 DNA is TGTGCCAGCAGTGACCCCTCAGGGGGCGGTGAAAAACTGTTTTTT.

In its sample, this clone was seen once. This sequence joins TRBV25-1 and TRBJ2-5, with 12 bases lining up with TRBD1. J was trimmed by 4 bases and V by 4 bases; bases with no gene match: 10. CDR3 length: 17 amino acids. CDR1 MGHDK and CDR2 SYGVNS come from the germline V gene. CDR3 bases: TGTGCCAGCAGTGCATTTTCCGGGACAGGGGGCCGAGAGACCCAGTACTTC. Translating it yields CASSAFSGTGGRETQYF.

The V and J genes are TRBV4-1 and TRBJ1-1; 9 bases fit TRBD1. This CDR3 has 15 amino acids. Trimming removed 3 bases from V and 4 bases from J; junction bases left unmatched: 6. The germline gives CDR1 MGHRA, CDR2 YSYEKL. This chain's CDR3 is CASSQRQGGITEAFF. CDR3 nucleotide sequence: TGCGCCAGCAGCCAGCGACAGGGGGGAATCACTGAAGCTTTCTTT.

V usage is TRBV7-9 and J usage is TRBJ2-5; D is unclear. The length of the CDR3 is 11 residues. V was pared by 6 bases and J by 4 bases, with 6 bases between. CDR1 and CDR2 (germline): SEHNR, FQNEAQ (reference sequence). CDR3 protein: CASSPRETQYF. The CDR3 DNA sequence: TGTGCCAGCAGTCCCAGAGAGACCCAGTACTTC.

The chain's CDR3 is CASRERQGIHEQYF. The CDR3 nucleotides read TGTGCCAGCAGGGAACGACAGGGTATCCACGAGCAGTACTTC. The rearrangement joins TRBV6-1 to TRBJ2-7, with 7 bases identical to TRBD1. V was clipped by 6 bases and J by 5 bases; unmatched bases: 10. CDR3 size: 14 residues. Germline V gene data show CDR1 as MNHNS and CDR2 as SASEGT.

This chain uses TRBV19 with TRBJ1-1, with D tentatively TRBD1 (6 bases). V lost 9 bases, J lost 3 bases, and 11 bases lay in between. CDR1 is LNHDA, CDR2 SQIVND, per germline (reference sequence). There are 12 residues in the CDR3. The DNA for the CDR3 is TGTGCCAGCCGGGACACTGACACTGAAGCTTTCTTT. Translation gives CASRDTDTEAFF.

The chain carries TRBV4-1 and TRBJ2-3; the match to TRBD2 covers 7 bases. Germline trimming cut 0 bases from V and 1 base from J; bases unmatched to any gene: 13. The CDR3 contains 19 residues. The germline CDR1 and CDR2 sequences are MGHRA and YSYEKL. The CDR3 is CASSQDLGVRGRGTDTQYF. The CDR3 nucleotides are TGCGCCAGCAGCCAAGATCTGGGTGTGCGGGGGAGAGGCACAGATACGCAGTATTTT.

This clone was seen once. The chain couples TRBV7-3 to TRBJ1-6, with 9 bases aligning to TRBD1. Trimming at V came to 4 bases and at J to 6 bases, leaving 7 bases not matched to a gene. Germline V gene data show CDR1 as SGHTA and CDR2 as FQGTGA. The CDR3 loop spans 16 amino acids. The CDR3 is CASSSLHRGLNSPLHF. As DNA, the CDR3 is TGTGCCAGCAGCTCACTACACAGGGGGCTTAATTCACCCCTCCACTTT. The full variable domain, its missing parts supplied by reference TRBV7-3 and TRBJ1-6, is GAGVSQTPSNKVTEKGKYVELRCDPISGHTALYWYRQSLGQGPEFLIYFQGTGAADDSGLPNDRFFAVRPEGSVSTLKIQRTERGDSAVYLCASSSLHRGLNSPLHFGNGTRLTVT.

This clone has only a few counts. The rearrangement links TRBV5-6 to TRBJ1-2; D is ambiguous. The CDR3 has 11 residues. The V end lost 3 bases, the J end lost 4 bases, and 4 bases lay between the germline ends. The germline gives CDR1 SGHDT, CDR2 YYEEEE. DNA for the CDR3: TGTGCCAGCAGCTCCCTCTATGGCTACACCTTC. This sequence encodes CASSSLYGYTF.

This clone was counted once. The rearrangement uses TRBV18 and TRBJ1-3; D is undetermined. V was clipped by 6 bases and J by 0 bases, with 15 bases between them. This CDR3 comprises 16 residues. Germline-derived CDR1 and CDR2 are KGHSH and LQKENI. CDR3 residues: CASSLDSSISGNTIYF. In DNA form, the CDR3 reads TGTGCCAGCTCCCTCGACTCTAGCATCTCTGGAAACACCATATATTTT.

The rearrangement uses TRBV6-6 and TRBJ1-2; 7 positions agree with TRBD1. Germline V lookup: CDR1 MNHNY, CDR2 SVGAGI (reference sequence). This CDR3 is built from 14 residues. The V segment lost 6 bases and the J segment 4 bases; nucleotides outside the gene matches: 8. CDR3 sequence reads: CASRTTGEGYGYTF. The DNA for the CDR3 is TGTGCCAGCAGGACTACAGGGGAAGGCTATGGCTACACCTTC.

The chain recombines TRBV4-2 with TRBJ1-1, with 12 bases matching TRBD1. Germline-derived CDR1 and CDR2 are LGHNA and YNFKEQ. The V and J ends lost 6 bases and 7 bases, in that order; junction bases with no gene match: 3. This CDR3 has 13 residues. The CDR3 spells CASRGQGAGEAFF. The CDR3 nucleotides read TGTGCCAGCAGGGGACAGGGGGCGGGTGAAGCTTTCTTT.

The chain recombines TRBV5-1 with TRBJ1-5; 9 positions match TRBD1. Germline assignment: CDR1 SGHRS and CDR2 YFSETQ. Trimming cost V 1 base and J 6 bases; bases outside gene matches: 5. The CDR3 loop spans 15 amino acids. The CDR3 here is CASSLSGQGTQPQHF. The DNA of the CDR3 is TGCGCCAGCAGCTTGTCGGGACAGGGCACTCAGCCCCAGCATTTT. Supplemented by reference TRBV5-1 and TRBJ1-5, the full variable domain reads KAGVTQTPRYLIKTRGQQVTLSCSPISGHRSVSWYQQTPGQGLQFLFEYFSETQRNKGNFPGRFSGRQFSNSRSEMNVSTLELGDSALYLCASSLSGQGTQPQHFGDGTRLSIL.

In this sample, this clone turned up once. V and J are TRBV5-1 and TRBJ1-4, with D uncertain. There are 14 residues in the CDR3. CDR1 and CDR2 (germline): SGHRS, YFSETQ. The ends were cut back, 0 bases at V and 6 bases at J, with 9 bases in the middle. CDR3 nucleotides: TGCGCCAGCAGCTTGGTACCCGGGGATGAAAAACTGTTTTTT. It translates to CASSLVPGDEKLFF.

The chain has TRBV9 and TRBJ2-3; tentatively, D is TRBD2 (7 bases). Germline CDR1 SGDLS, CDR2 YYNGEE. With 6 bases removed from V and 6 bases from J, the gap between germline ends came to 17 bases. The CDR3 is 14 amino acids. The CDR3 protein is CASTRGLGGDTQYF. CDR3 bases: TGTGCCAGCACCCGAGGACTAGGGGGGGATACGCAGTATTTT. The full variable domain, in which reference TRBV9 and TRBJ2-3 provide the parts outside the CDR3, is DSGVTQTPKHLITATGQRVTLRCSPRSGDLSVYWYQQSLDQGLQFLIQYYNGEERAKGNILERFSAQQFPDLHSELNLSSLELGDSALYFCASTRGLGGDTQYFGPGTRLTVL.

CDR3 bases: TGTGCCAGCTCGCCTCGGACTGGGGACTACGAGCAGTACTTC. Encoded protein: CASSPRTGDYEQYF. The rearrangement links TRBV18 to TRBJ2-7; weak D call: TRBD2 (5 bases). Germline values: CDR1 KGHSH, CDR2 LQKENI. The CDR3 runs to 14 residues. V lost 6 bases to trimming and J lost 3 bases, with 15 bases between them.